This T cell receptor (beta chain) emerged from a study of human T cells and chemical hapten exposure. This sample's time point: pre-sensitization, week 0. This sample's treatment: therapeutic diphenylcyclopropenone sensitization with weekly scalp DPC. The V gene's germline CDR1 is MNHEY and CDR2 SVGEGT. V lost 10 bases, J lost 5 bases, and 18 bases lay in between. The CDR3 sequence is 14 residues long. Per the original methods: The median was approximately 89,000 TCRs per sample, ranging roughly 23,224 to 750,000. TCRdb itself ran the RACE reads through MiXCR, one entry per CDR3 protein. The V and J calls were not made by the authors but by TCRdb's processing. The sample holds tens of thousands of distinct CDR3 sequences, approximately 11% seen once. Many counts were recorded for this clonotype.

J is TRBJ2-1 and V is TRBV6-2 or TRBV6-3, with no clear D. The receptor's source is a woman aged 45-65 years with alopecia areata. Some clones in this sample may be carry-over from other donors' samples. The sequencing here drew on whole blood, taken in connection with sensitization to the hapten diphenylcyclopropenone (DPC). DNA for the CDR3: TGTGCCACTTGGCGACACGCGCAGGACAATGAGCAGTTCTTC. Protein: CATWRHAQDNEQFF.